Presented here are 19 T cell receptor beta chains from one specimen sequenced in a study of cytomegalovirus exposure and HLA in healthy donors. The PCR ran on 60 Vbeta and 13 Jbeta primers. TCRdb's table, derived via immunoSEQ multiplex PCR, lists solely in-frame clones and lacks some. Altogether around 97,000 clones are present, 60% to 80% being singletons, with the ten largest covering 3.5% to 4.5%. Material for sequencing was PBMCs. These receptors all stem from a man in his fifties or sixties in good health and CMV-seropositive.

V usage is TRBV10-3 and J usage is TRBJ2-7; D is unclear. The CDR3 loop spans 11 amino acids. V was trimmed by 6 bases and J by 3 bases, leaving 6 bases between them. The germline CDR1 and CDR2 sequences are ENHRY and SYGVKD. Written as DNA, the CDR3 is TGTGCCATCAGAAGAGACTACGAGCAGTACTTC. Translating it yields CAIRRDYEQYF.

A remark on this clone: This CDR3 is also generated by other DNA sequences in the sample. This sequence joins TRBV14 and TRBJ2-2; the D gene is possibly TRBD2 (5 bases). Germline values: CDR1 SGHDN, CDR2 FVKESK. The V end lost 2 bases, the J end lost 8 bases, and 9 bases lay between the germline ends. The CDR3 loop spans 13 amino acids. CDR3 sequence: CASSQNPGGELFF. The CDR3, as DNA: TGTGCCAGCAGCCAAAATCCGGGAGGGGAGCTGTTTTTT.

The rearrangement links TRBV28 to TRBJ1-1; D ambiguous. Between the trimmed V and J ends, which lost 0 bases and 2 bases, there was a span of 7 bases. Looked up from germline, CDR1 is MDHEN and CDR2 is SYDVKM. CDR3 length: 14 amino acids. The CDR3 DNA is TGTGCCAGCAGTTTATGGGAGGGAAACACTGAAGCTTTCTTT. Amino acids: CASSLWEGNTEAFF.

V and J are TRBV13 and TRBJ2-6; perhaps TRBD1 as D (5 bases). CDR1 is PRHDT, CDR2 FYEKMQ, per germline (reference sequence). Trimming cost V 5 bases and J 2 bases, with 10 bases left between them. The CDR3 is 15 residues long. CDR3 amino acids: CASSPPGTGANVLTF. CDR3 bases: TGTGCCAGCAGCCCCCCAGGGACTGGGGCCAACGTCCTGACTTTC.

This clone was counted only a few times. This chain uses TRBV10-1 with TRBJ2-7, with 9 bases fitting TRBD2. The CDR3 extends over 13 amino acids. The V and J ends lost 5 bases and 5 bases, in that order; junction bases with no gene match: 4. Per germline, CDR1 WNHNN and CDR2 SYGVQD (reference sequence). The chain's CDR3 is CASSPGLAHEQYF. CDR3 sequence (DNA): TGCGCCAGCAGTCCGGGACTAGCCCACGAGCAGTACTTC.

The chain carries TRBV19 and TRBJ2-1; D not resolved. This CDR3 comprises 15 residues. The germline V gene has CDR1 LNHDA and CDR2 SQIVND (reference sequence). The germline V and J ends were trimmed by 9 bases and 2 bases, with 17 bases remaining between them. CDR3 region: CASLPSLHAYNEQFF. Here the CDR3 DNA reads TGTGCCAGCCTTCCCTCCTTACACGCCTACAATGAGCAGTTCTTC.

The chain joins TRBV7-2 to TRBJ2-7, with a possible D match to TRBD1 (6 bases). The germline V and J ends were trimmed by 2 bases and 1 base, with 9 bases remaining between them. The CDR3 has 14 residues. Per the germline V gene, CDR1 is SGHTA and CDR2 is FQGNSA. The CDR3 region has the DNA TGTGCCAGCAGCTTACTACAGGGATCCTACGAGCAGTACTTC. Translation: CASSLLQGSYEQYF.

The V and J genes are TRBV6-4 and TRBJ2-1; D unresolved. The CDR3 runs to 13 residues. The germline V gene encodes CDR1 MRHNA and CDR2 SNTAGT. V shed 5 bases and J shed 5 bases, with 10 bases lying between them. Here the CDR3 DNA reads TGTGCCAGCAGTTTCAGCCGGGACAATGAGCAGTTCTTC. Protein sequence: CASSFSRDNEQFF.

The CDR3 bases are TGTGCCAGCAGTGAAGCGCTGAAGACTAGTGGTGAGCAGTTCTTC. Translation gives CASSEALKTSGEQFF. The rearrangement joins TRBV2 to TRBJ2-1, with D possibly being TRBD2 (6 bases). Germline V gene data show CDR1 as SNHLY and CDR2 as FYNNEI. CDR3 length: 15 residues. Trimming took off 0 bases at V and 9 bases at J, with 15 bases between the two ends. Full variable domain (remainder filled in from reference TRBV2 and TRBJ2-1): EPEVTQTPSHQVTQMGQEVILRCVPISNHLYFYWYRQILGQKVEFLVSFYNNEISEKSEIFDDQFSVERPDGSNFTLKIRSTKLEDSAMYFCASSEALKTSGEQFFGPGTRLTVL.

The CDR3 reads CASSLVSQSTGELFF. In DNA, the CDR3 is TGTGCCAGCAGCTTAGTCTCCCAGTCCACCGGGGAGCTGTTTTTT. The chain employs TRBV11-2 and TRBJ2-2; D remains unclear. Between the trimmed V and J ends, which lost 1 base and 4 bases, there was a span of 10 bases. The CDR3 sequence is 15 residues long. In germline, CDR1 is SGHAT, CDR2 FQNNGV.

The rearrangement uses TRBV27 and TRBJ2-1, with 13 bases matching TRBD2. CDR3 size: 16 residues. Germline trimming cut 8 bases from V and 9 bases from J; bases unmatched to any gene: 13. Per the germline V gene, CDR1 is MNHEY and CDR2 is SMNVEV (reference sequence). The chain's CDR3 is CASGQNGLAGAGEQFF. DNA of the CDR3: TGTGCCAGCGGCCAAAACGGACTAGCGGGAGCGGGTGAGCAGTTCTTC.

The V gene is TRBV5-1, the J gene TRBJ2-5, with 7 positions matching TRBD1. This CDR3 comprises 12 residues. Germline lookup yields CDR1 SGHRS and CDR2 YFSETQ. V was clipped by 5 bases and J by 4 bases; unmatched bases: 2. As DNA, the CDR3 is TGCGCCAGCAGTCGACAGGGAGAGACCCAGTACTTC. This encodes CASSRQGETQYF. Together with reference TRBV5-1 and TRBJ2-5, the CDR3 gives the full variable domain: KAGVTQTPRYLIKTRGQQVTLSCSPISGHRSVSWYQQTPGQGLQFLFEYFSETQRNKGNFPGRFSGRQFSNSRSEMNVSTLELGDSALYLCASSRQGETQYFGPGTRLLVL.

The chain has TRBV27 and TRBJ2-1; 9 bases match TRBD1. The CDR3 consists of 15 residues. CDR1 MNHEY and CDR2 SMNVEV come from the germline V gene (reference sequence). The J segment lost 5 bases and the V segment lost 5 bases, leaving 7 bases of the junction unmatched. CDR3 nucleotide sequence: TGTGCCAGCAGTAGGGACAGGGCTAGCCACAATGAGCAGTTCTTC. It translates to CASSRDRASHNEQFF.

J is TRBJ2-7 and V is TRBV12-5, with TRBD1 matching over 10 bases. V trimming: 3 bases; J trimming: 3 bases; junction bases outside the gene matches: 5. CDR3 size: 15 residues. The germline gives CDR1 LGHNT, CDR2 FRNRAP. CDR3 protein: CASGFGTGADYEQYF. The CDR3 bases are TGTGCTAGTGGTTTCGGGACAGGGGCAGACTACGAGCAGTACTTC.

CDR3 in amino acids: CASSVDGVLNTEAFF. CDR3 nucleotides: TGTGCCAGCAGCGTAGATGGAGTTTTAAACACTGAAGCTTTCTTT. The chain combines TRBV9 with TRBJ1-1; D is unresolved. CDR1 SGDLS and CDR2 YYNGEE come from the germline V gene. The CDR3 runs to 15 residues. Deletions cut 0 bases from V and 2 bases from J, with 11 bases between.

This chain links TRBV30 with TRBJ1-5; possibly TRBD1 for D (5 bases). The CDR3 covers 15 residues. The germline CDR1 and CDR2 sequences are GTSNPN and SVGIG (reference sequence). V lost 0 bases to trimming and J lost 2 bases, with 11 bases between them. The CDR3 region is CAWSVLGQGNQPQHF. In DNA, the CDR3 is TGTGCCTGGAGTGTACTGGGGCAGGGCAATCAGCCCCAGCATTTT.

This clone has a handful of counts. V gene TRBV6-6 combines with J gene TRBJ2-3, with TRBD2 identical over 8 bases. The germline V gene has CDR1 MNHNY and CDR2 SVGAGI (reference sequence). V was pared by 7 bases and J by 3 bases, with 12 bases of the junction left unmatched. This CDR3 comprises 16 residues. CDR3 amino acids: CASTRRGGGTTDTQYF. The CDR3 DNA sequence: TGTGCCAGCACCCGACGGGGGGGCGGGACAACAGATACGCAGTATTTT.

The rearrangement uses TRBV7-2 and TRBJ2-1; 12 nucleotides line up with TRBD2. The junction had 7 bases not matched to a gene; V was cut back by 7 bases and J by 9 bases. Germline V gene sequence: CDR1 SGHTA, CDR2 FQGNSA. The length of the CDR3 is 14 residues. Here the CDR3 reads CASNRLAGVGEQFF. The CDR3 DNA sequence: TGTGCCAGCAACAGACTAGCGGGAGTAGGTGAGCAGTTCTTC. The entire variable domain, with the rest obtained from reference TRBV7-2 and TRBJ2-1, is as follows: GAGVSQSPSNKVTEKGKDVELRCDPISGHTALYWYRQSLGQGLEFLIYFQGNSAPDKSGLPSDRFSAERTGGSVSTLTIQRTQQEDSAVYLCASNRLAGVGEQFFGPGTRLTVL.

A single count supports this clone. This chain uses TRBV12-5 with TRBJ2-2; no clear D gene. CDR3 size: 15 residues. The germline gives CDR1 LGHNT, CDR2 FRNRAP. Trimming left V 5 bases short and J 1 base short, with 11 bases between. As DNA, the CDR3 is TGTGCTAGTGGTCTATCCCGACAGAACACCGGGGAGCTGTTTTTT. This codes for CASGLSRQNTGELFF.